This T cell receptor beta chain came from a study of blood T cell repertoires in COVID-19. Study-level background: Samples taken during acute and convalescent COVID-19 were collected in the United States, Italy and Spain. PBMCs, B-cell-depleted T cells, or T cells provided the cDNA or gDNA that made up the material.

There are 15 residues in the CDR3. Germline CDR1 and CDR2: SGDLS and YYNGEE. V trimming: 4 bases; J trimming: 1 base; junction bases outside the gene matches: 4. Methods used by the authors: Reference gene primer amplification in the assay estimated nucleated cell counts. TCRdb's copy holds only in-frame clones and misses some; the assay was immunoSEQ multiplex PCR. The V and J calls and clone size are taken from that table; D and trimming were inferred from the DNA. The table has about 370,000 clones, 90% seen once. The sequenced sample consisted of peripheral blood. The rearrangement joins TRBV9 to TRBJ2-2; TRBD1 matches at 7 bases. The sequence was obtained from a man in his late teens or twenties with active or convalescent COVID-19. CDR3 region: CASSTRQGNTGELFF. The CDR3 coding sequence is TGTGCCAGCAGCACCCGACAGGGGAACACCGGGGAGCTGTTTTTT.